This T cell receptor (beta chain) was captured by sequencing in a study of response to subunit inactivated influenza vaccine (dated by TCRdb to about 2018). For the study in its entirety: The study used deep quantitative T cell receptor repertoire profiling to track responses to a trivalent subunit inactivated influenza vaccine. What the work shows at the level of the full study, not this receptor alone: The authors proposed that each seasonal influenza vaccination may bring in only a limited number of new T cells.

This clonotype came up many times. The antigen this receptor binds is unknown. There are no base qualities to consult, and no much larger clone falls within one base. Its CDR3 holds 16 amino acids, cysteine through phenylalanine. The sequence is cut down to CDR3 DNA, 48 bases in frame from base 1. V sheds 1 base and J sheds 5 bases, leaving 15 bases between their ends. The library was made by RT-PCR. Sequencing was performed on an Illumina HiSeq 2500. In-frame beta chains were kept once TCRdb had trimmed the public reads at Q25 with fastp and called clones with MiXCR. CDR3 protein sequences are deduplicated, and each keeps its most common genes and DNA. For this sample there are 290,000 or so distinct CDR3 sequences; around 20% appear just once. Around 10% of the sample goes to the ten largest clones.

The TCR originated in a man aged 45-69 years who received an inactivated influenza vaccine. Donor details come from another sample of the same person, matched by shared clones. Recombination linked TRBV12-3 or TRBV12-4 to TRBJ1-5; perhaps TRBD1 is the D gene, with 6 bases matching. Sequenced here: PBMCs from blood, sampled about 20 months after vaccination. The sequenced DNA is TGTGCCAGCAGTTTAGGGATGTGGGGGGGCGATCAGCCCCAGCATTTT. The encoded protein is CASSLGMWGGDQPQHF.